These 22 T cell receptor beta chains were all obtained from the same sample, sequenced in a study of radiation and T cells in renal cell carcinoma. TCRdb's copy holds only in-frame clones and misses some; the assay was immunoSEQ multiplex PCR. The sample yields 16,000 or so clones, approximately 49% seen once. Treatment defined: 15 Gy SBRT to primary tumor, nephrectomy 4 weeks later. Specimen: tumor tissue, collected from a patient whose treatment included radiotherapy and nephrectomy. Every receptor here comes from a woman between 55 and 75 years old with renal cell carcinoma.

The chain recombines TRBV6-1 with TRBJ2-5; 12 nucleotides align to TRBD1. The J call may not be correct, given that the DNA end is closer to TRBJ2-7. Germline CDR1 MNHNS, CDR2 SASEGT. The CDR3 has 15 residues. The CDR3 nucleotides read TGTGCCAGCACTCGGGACAGGGGGCAGTCCTACGAGCAGTACTTC. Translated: CASTRDRGQSYEQYF.

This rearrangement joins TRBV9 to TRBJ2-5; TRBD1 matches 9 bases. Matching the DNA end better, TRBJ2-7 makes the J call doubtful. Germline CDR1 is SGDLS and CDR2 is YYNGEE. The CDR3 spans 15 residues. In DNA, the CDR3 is TGTGCCAGCAGCGCGAAGGGACAGGGAGCCTACGAGCAGTACTTC. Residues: CASSAKGQGAYEQYF.

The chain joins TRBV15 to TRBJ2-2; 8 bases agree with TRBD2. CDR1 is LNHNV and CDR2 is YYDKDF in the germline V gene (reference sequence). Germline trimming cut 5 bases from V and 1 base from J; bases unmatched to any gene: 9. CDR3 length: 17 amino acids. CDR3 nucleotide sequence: TGTGCCACCAGCGGGAGCCGCGGGGGGTTGAACACCGGGGAGCTGTTTTTT. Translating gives CATSGSRGGLNTGELFF.

The CDR3 sequence is CASSLNPRNEQFF. The CDR3 DNA sequence: TGTGCCAGCAGCTTAAACCCCCGCAATGAGCAGTTCTTC. The chain recombines TRBV11-3 with TRBJ2-1, with no clear D. This CDR3 has 13 residues. Germline-derived CDR1 and CDR2 are SGHNT and YENEEA. V lost 2 bases, J lost 6 bases, and 8 bases lay in between.

CDR3 bases: TGTGCCACCTCCCCGGGACCAATTAACTACGAGCAGTACTTC. Translated, it gives CATSPGPINYEQYF. The chain links TRBV28 to TRBJ2-7; D may correspond to TRBD1 or TRBD2 (5 bases each). CDR1 and CDR2 (germline): MDHEN, SYDVKM. The V end was cut by 10 bases, the J end by 3 bases, with 19 bases between. The CDR3 is 14 amino acids.

The CDR3 reads CASSLESGGSYNEQFF. The CDR3 bases are TGTGCCAGCAGCTTAGAGAGCGGGGGGTCCTACAATGAGCAGTTCTTC. The chain couples TRBV11-2 to TRBJ2-1; 9 bases align to TRBD2. V shed 0 bases, J shed 1 base, and the junction held 1 base outside the gene matches. The CDR3 is made up of 16 amino acids. In germline, CDR1 is SGHAT, CDR2 FQNNGV.

The CDR3 DNA is TGTGCCAGTCGACAGGCTGCCAATCAGCCCCAGCATTTT. Translated: CASRQAANQPQHF. The gene calls are TRBV6-5 and TRBJ1-5, with D perhaps TRBD1 (6 bases). Germline values: CDR1 MNHEY, CDR2 SVGAGI. The CDR3 consists of 13 residues. V lost 9 bases and J lost 3, with 12 bases in between.

CDR3 nucleotide sequence: TGTGCCAGCTGGATGGGCACCGGAGACACTGAAGCTTTCTTT. It translates to CASWMGTGDTEAFF. The chain uses TRBV7-9 and TRBJ1-1, with D unresolved. The V end was cut by 8 bases, the J end by 3 bases, with 16 bases between. Germline loops: CDR1 SEHNR, CDR2 FQNEAQ (reference sequence). The CDR3 is 14 residues long.

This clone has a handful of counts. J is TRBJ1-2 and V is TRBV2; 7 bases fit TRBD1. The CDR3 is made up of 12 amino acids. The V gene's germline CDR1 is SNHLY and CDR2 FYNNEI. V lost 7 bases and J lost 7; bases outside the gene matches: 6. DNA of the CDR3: TGTGCCAGCAAATTGGACAGGAGTGGCTACACCTTC. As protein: CASKLDRSGYTF. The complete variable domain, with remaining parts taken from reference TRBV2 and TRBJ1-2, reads EPEVTQTPSHQVTQMGQEVILRCVPISNHLYFYWYRQILGQKVEFLVSFYNNEISEKSEIFDDQFSVERPDGSNFTLKIRSTKLEDSAMYFCASKLDRSGYTFGSGTRLTVV.

The CDR3 here is CASSLASAGGIYEQYF. Here the CDR3 DNA reads TGTGCCAGCAGCTTAGCGTCGGCAGGGGGCATATACGAGCAGTACTTC. The chain joins TRBV7-8 to TRBJ2-7; 8 bases match TRBD1. The germline V gene has CDR1 SGHVS and CDR2 FQNEAQ. CDR3 size: 16 residues. V was clipped by 0 bases and J by 4 bases; unmatched bases: 8.

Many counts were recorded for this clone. CDR3 sequence (DNA): TGTGCCAGCAGTACAGGGGCCAACGTCCTGACTTTC. Its protein product is CASSTGANVLTF. The chain combines TRBV28 with TRBJ2-6; D not resolved. The CDR3 is made up of 12 amino acids. Trimming pared 5 bases from V and 4 bases from J, leaving 3 bases between. From germline, CDR1 is MDHEN and CDR2 SYDVKM.

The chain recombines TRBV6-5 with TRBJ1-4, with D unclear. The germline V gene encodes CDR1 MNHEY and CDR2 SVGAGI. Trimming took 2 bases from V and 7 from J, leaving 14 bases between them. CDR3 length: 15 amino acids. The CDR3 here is CASSYGGGMSEKLFF. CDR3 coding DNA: TGTGCCAGCAGTTACGGTGGAGGTATGAGTGAAAAACTGTTTTTT.

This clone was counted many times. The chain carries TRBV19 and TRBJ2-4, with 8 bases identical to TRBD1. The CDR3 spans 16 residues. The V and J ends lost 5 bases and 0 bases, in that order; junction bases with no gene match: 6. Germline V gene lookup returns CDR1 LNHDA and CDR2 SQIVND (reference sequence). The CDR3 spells CASSAGQGRAKNIQYF. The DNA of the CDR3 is TGTGCCAGTAGTGCCGGACAGGGACGAGCCAAAAACATTCAGTACTTC.

CDR3 nucleotides: TGTGCCAGCAGCAAAAGGGACAGTCAGAGGACGCAGTATTTT. This encodes CASSKRDSQRTQYF. V usage is TRBV7-2 and J usage is TRBJ2-3, with TRBD1 identical over 7 bases. The CDR3 has 14 residues. J lost 9 bases, V lost 5 bases, and 11 bases had no gene match. The V gene's germline CDR1 is SGHTA and CDR2 FQGNSA.

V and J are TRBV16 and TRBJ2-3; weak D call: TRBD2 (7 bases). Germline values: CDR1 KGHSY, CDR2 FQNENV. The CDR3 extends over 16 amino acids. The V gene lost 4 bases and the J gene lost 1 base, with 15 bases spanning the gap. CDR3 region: CASSPRGGGGTDTQYF. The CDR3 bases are TGTGCCAGCAGCCCCCGAGGAGGGGGGGGCACAGATACGCAGTATTTT.

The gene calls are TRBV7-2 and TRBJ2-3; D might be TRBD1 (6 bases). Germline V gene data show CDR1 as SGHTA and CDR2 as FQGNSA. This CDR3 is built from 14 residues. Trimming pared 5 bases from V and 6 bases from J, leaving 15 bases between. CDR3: CASSRGHSGDTQYF. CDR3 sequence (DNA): TGTGCCAGCAGCCGGGGACACAGCGGTGATACGCAGTATTTT.

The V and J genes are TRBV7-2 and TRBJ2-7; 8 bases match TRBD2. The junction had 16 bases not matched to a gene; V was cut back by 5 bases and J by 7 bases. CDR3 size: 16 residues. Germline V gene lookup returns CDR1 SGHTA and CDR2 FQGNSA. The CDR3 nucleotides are TGTGCCAGCAGCCTAAATGGTCTAGCGGGTCCCGGGGAGCAGTACTTC. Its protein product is CASSLNGLAGPGEQYF. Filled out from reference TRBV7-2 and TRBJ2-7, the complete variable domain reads GAGVSQSPSNKVTEKGKDVELRCDPISGHTALYWYRQSLGQGLEFLIYFQGNSAPDKSGLPSDRFSAERTGGSVSTLTIQRTQQEDSAVYLCASSLNGLAGPGEQYFGPGTRLTVT.

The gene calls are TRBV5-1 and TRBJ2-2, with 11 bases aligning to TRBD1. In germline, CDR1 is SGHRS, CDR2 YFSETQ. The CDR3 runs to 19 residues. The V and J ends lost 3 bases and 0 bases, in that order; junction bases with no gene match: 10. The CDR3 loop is CASSSPVGGQGANTGELFF. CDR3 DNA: TGCGCCAGCAGCTCCCCTGTTGGGGGACAGGGGGCGAACACCGGGGAGCTGTTTTTT.

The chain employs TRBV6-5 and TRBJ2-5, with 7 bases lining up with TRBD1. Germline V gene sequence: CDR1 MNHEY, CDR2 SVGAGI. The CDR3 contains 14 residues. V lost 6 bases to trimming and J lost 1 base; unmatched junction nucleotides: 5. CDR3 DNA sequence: TGTGCCAGCAGCTTACGGGACAGCCAAGAGACCCAGTACTTC. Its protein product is CASSLRDSQETQYF.

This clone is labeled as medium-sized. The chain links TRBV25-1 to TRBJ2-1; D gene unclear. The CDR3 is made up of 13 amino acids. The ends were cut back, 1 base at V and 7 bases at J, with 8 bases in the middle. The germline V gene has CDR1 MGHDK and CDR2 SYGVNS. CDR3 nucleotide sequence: TGTGCCAGCAGTGAATCCCCTTGGAATGAGCAGTTCTTC. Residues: CASSESPWNEQFF.

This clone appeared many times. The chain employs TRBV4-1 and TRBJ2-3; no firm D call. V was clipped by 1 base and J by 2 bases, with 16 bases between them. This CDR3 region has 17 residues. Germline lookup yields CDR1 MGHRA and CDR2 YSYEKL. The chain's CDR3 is CASSQANANPNTDTQYF. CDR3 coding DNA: TGCGCCAGCAGCCAAGCCAACGCCAACCCTAACACAGATACGCAGTATTTT.

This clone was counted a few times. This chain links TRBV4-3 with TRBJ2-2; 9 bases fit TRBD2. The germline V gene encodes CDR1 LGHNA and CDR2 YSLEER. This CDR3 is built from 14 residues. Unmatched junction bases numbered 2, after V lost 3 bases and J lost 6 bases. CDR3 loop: CASSQVAGAGELFF. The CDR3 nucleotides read TGCGCCAGCAGCCAGGTAGCGGGAGCCGGGGAGCTGTTTTTT.